This TCR beta chain came from a study of T-cell memory formation after mild COVID-19. TCRdb passed the 5' RACE reads through MiXCR, listing each CDR3 protein once. The sample yields 120,000 to 150,000 distinct CDR3 sequences, around 14% seen once. The study's findings and limits: Among contracting clones, CD4+ were mainly CM/EM and CD8+ enriched in EMRA.

Of note for this clonotype: What it binds is unknown.

V shed 4 bases, J shed 7 bases, and the junction held 9 bases outside the gene matches. Germline CDR1 reads LGHNA; CDR2 reads YSLEER. This CDR3 spans 15 amino acids. The receptor was isolated from an adult woman who had mild COVID-19 (a few samples of this study predate the infection). Cell type and time point are not known. The chain links TRBV4-3 to TRBJ1-5, with 8 bases identical to TRBD1. The sample was PBMCs or a T cell subset sorted from them (not recorded which). CDR3 sequence (DNA): TGCGCCAGCAGCCTTGACAGGGGACTTGAGCAGCCCCAGCATTTT. This sequence encodes CASSLDRGLEQPQHF.